This TCR beta chain was sequenced for a study of CD8 T cells in ankylosing spondylitis. Points from the study as a whole: A motif of eight highly homologous TCR beta variants was seen as apparently characteristic of ankylosing spondylitis blood. Reportedly, significant enrichment of disease-linked clones occurred in matched ankylosing spondylitis synovial fluid.

Via MiXCR, TCRdb re-called the 5' RACE reads, giving one row per CDR3 protein. The sample lists about 500,000 distinct CDR3 sequences; about 5% were seen once. Between the trimmed V and J ends, which lost 8 bases and 6 bases, there was a span of 15 bases. Germline CDR1 reads SNHLY; CDR2 reads FYNNEI. This CDR3 comprises 13 residues. Details on this clonotype: Antigen specificity is unknown.

This TCR derives from a male donor with ankylosing spondylitis. V gene TRBV2 combines with J gene TRBJ2-3, with D hard to call. Specimen: blood, either unsorted or a sorted T cell fraction (not recorded which). CDR3 in amino acids: CASRSRLGDTQYF. DNA of the CDR3: TGTGCCAGCCGCTCCAGACTGGGCGATACGCAGTATTTT.